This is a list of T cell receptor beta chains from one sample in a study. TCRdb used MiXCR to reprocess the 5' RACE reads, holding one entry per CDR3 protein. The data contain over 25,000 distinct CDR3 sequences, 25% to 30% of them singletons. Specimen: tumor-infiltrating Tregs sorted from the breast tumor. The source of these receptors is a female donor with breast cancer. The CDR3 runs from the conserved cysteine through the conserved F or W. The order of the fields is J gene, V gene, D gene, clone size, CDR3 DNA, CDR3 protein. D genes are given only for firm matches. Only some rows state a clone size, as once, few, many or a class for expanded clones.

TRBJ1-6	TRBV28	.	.	TGTGCCAGCAGGGGGGAACAGGGATATTCACCCCTCCACTTT	CASRGEQGYSPLHF
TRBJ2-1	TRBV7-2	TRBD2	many	TGTGCCAGCAGGACGGGACTAGCGGGACCGCGGGAGCAGTTCTTC	CASRTGLAGPREQFF
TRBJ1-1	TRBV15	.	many	TGTGCCACCAGCAGAGATAGAGGGACGAACACTGAAGCTTTCTTT	CATSRDRGTNTEAFF
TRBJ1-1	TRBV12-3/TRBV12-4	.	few	TGTGCCAGAGGGAAGGACACTGAAGCTTTCTTT	CARGKDTEAFF
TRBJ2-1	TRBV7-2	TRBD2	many	TGTGCCAGCAGCTCCACTAGCGGGATTTACAATGAGCAGTTCTTC	CASSSTSGIYNEQFF
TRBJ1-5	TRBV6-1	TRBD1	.	TGTGCCAGCAGTGAAGCGCGGCAGGGGGATCAACCCCAGCATTTT	CASSEARQGDQPQHF
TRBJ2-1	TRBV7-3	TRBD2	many	TGTGCCAGCAGCTTAAGGGCTAGCGGGAGAAGTGAGCAGTTCTTC	CASSLRASGRSEQFF
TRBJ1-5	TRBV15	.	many	TGTGCCACCAGCAGAGATGGGACCATCAATCAGCCCCAGCATTTT	CATSRDGTINQPQHF
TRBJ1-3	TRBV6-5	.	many	TGTGCCAGCAGTTACGTACAGACCTCTGGAAACACCATATATTTT	CASSYVQTSGNTIYF
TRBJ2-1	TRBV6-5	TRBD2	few	TGTGCCAGCGGGGAGGCGGGACTAGCGGGAGGGTGGCAGTTCTTC	CASGEAGLAGGWQFF
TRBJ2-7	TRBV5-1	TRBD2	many	TGCGCCAGCAGCTTGGGCCCGACTAGCGGGGTCTCCTACGAGCAGTACTTC	CASSLGPTSGVSYEQYF
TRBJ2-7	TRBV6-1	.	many	TGTGCCAGCAGTGAAGCACCGGAGGGTAGCTACGAGCAGTACTTC	CASSEAPEGSYEQYF
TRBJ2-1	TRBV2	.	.	TGTGCCAGCAGGGCGGCGGACTTGAGCCAAGAGAGCCAGTTCTTC	CASRAADLSQESQFF
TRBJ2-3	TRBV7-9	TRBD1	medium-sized	TGTGCCAGCAACGGGACAGCAGCAGATACGCAGTATTTT	CASNGTAADTQYF
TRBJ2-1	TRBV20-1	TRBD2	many	TGCAGTGCTAGAGGGACTAGCGGGAGGATCTCCTACAATGAGCAGTTCTTC	CSARGTSGRISYNEQFF
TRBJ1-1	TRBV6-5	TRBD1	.	TGTGCCAGCGGCAGGAGTCACAGGGGGGGAACTGAAGCTTTCTTT	CASGRSHRGGTEAFF
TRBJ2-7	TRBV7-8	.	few	TGTGCCAGCAGCTCCGGGGATGCCTACGAGCAGTACTTC	CASSSGDAYEQYF
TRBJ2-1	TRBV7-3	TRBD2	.	TGTGCCAGCAGCTTAGCTAGCGGGGAGAACAATGAGCAGTTCTTC	CASSLASGENNEQFF
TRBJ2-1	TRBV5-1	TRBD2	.	TGCGCCAGCAGCTTGGTCAAGACTAGCATAGGGGAGCAGTTCTTC	CASSLVKTSIGEQFF
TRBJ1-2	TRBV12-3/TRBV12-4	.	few	TGTGCCAGCAGAACCACTCCAGGTACCCATGGCTACACCTTC	CASRTTPGTHGYTF
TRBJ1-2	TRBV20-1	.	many	TGCAGTGTTCAGAGTAACTATGGCTACACCTTC	CSVQSNYGYTF
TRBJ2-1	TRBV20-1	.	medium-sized	TGCAGTGCTAGACCGAGGGTTTCGGGGAATGAGCAGTTCTTC	CSARPRVSGNEQFF
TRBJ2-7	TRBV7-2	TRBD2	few	TGTGCCACCCGGATCCGGGAGGGCCCCTACGAGCAGTACTTC	CATRIREGPYEQYF
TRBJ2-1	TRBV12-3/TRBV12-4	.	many	TGTGCCAGCAGATCAAACACGGTTACCTACAATGAGCAGTTCTTC	CASRSNTVTYNEQFF